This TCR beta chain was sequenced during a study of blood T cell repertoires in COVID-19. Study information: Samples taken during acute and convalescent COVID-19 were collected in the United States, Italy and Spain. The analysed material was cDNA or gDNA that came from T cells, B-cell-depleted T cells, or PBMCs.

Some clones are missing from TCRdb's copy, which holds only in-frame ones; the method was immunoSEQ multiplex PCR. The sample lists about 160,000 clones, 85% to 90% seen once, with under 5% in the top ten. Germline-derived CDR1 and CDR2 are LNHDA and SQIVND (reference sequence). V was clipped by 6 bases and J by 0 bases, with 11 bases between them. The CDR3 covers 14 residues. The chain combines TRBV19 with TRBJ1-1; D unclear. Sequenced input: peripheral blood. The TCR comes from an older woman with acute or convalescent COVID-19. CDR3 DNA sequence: TGTGCCAGTAGGAGGGAACTATTGAACACTGAAGCTTTCTTT. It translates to CASRRELLNTEAFF.